The rows below give T cell receptor beta chains drawn from one sample of a study of cytomegalovirus exposure and HLA in healthy donors. Sequenced by immunoSEQ multiplex PCR; TCRdb stores in-frame clones only, minus some. The sample yields some 260,000 clones, more than 75% seen once. The source material was PBMCs. These receptors were collected from a young man in good health and CMV-seropositive. The CDR3 runs from the conserved cysteine through the conserved F or W. The order of the fields is D gene, CDR3 length, V gene, clone size, J gene, CDR3 DNA, CDR3 protein. D genes are given only for firm matches. Size is omitted from some rows. Given values are once, few, many or a class for expanded clones.

TRBD2	17	TRBV7-6	NA	TRBJ2-2	TGTGCCAGCAGCTTAGAATCCCGGCGGGAGGGCCCCGGGGAGCTGTTTTTT	CASSLESRREGPGELFF
NA	11	TRBV27	NA	TRBJ1-5	TGTGCCAGCAGCTCTCAGGGTTCCCAGCATTTT	CASSSQGSQHF
NA	13	TRBV6-5	NA	TRBJ1-2	TGTGCCAGCGGCAGTACCTTGGGGTATGGCTACACCTTC	CASGSTLGYGYTF
NA	16	TRBV27	NA	TRBJ1-1	TGTGCCAGCAGTCTTGTGGTAACCGGGGGCCTCCCCGAAGCTTTCTTT	CASSLVVTGGLPEAFF
NA	14	TRBV5-6	NA	TRBJ1-5	TGTGCCAGCAGCGTCGGGACAAGCAATCAGCCCCAGCATTTT	CASSVGTSNQPQHF
NA	14	TRBV5-1	once	TRBJ2-7	TGCGCCAGCAGCTTGGCACACAACTACTACGAGCAGTACTTC	CASSLAHNYYEQYF
NA	15	TRBV2	NA	TRBJ1-1	TGTGCCAGCAGTGATCGATTGGGGTTCGGCACTGAAGCTTTCTTT	CASSDRLGFGTEAFF
NA	12	TRBV18	NA	TRBJ2-7	TGTGCCAGCACTGGACAAACTGGGGAGCAGTACTTC	CASTGQTGEQYF
NA	13	TRBV7-9	NA	TRBJ2-7	TGTGCCAGCAGCTTAGCGGGATCCCTCGAGCAGTACTTC	CASSLAGSLEQYF
NA	12	TRBV6-5	NA	TRBJ1-2	TGTGCCAGCAGAATCCGGCCGGGTGGCTACACCTTC	CASRIRPGGYTF
NA	17	TRBV28	NA	TRBJ1-2	TGTGCCAGCGCCAACACCGTGGGGGAGCTCTCTACCTATGGCTACACCTTC	CASANTVGELSTYGYTF
NA	15	TRBV10-1	NA	TRBJ2-7	TGCGCCAGCAGCCCAGGAGGCAGCCTTTTCTACGAGCAGTACTTC	CASSPGGSLFYEQYF
TRBD2	15	TRBV29-1	NA	TRBJ2-1	TGCAGCGTTGGGTATAGACTAGCCGGCGGGAATGAGCAGTTCTTC	CSVGYRLAGGNEQFF
TRBD2	14	TRBV30	NA	TRBJ2-3	TGTGCCTGGAGTGCATCTAGCGGAACAGATACGCAGTATTTT	CAWSASSGTDTQYF
NA	15	TRBV2	NA	TRBJ2-3	TGTGCCAGCAGTGCTTTGACATCAAGCACAGATACGCAGTATTTT	CASSALTSSTDTQYF
TRBD1	16	TRBV7-9	NA	TRBJ2-1	TGTGCCAGCAGCTCTCTGGGACAGGGGTTCTACAATGAGCAGTTCTTC	CASSSLGQGFYNEQFF
TRBD1	14	TRBV29-1	NA	TRBJ1-5	TGCAGCGTCACACAGGGGGCGAATCGGCAGCCCCAGCATTTT	CSVTQGANRQPQHF
TRBD1	16	TRBV6-4	NA	TRBJ2-2	TGTGCCAGCAGTGAATTTAACAGGGGCGACACCGGGGAGCTGTTTTTT	CASSEFNRGDTGELFF
NA	16	TRBV28	NA	TRBJ1-5	TGTGCCAGCAGTTTATCGGGGGTCGTAGGCAATCAGCCCCAGCATTTT	CASSLSGVVGNQPQHF
TRBD1	14	TRBV6-5	NA	TRBJ1-1	TGTGCCAGCAGTTACGACAGGGGGGAAACTGAAGCTTTCTTT	CASSYDRGETEAFF
NA	14	TRBV18	NA	TRBJ2-2	TGTGCCAGCTCACCCGGGGGGAACACCGGGGAGCTGTTTTTT	CASSPGGNTGELFF
TRBD2	15	TRBV7-3	once	TRBJ2-1	TGTGCCAGCAGCTTAGCGGGAGGGCAGTACAATGAGCAGTTCTTC	CASSLAGGQYNEQFF
NA	16	TRBV5-1	NA	TRBJ1-1	TGCGCCAGCAGCTTGTTTAGTACTCGAGCGAACACTGAAGCTTTCTTT	CASSLFSTRANTEAFF
NA	12	TRBV9	NA	TRBJ2-5	TGTGCCAGCAGCGGACAAGAAGAGACCCAGTACTTC	CASSGQEETQYF
TRBD1	15	TRBV4-1	NA	TRBJ2-3	TGCGCCAGCAGCCCCCCTGGACAGGGAGCAGATACGCAGTATTTT	CASSPPGQGADTQYF
NA	15	TRBV4-1	NA	TRBJ1-2	TGCGCCAGCAGCCAAGAAGCCTATACTGCCTATGGCTACACCTTC	CASSQEAYTAYGYTF
NA	13	TRBV7-3	NA	TRBJ2-7	TGTGCCAGCAGCTTAAATCCGGCAGGCGAGCAGTACTTC	CASSLNPAGEQYF
NA	13	TRBV28	NA	TRBJ1-2	TGTGCCAGCAGTTTATTGCAGAGGTATGGCTACACCTTC	CASSLLQRYGYTF
NA	14	TRBV10-1	NA	TRBJ2-3	TGCGCCAGCAGTGAGTCGTTAGAGTTAGATACGCAGTATTTT	CASSESLELDTQYF
NA	16	TRBV6-5	NA	TRBJ2-7	TGTGCCAGCAGTTACTCGAGGGGGTTAGAGGCCTACGAGCAGTACTTC	CASSYSRGLEAYEQYF
TRBD1	15	TRBV2	NA	TRBJ1-1	TGTGCCAGCAGTCGATCGGGACAGGGACTAGCTGAAGCTTTCTTT	CASSRSGQGLAEAFF
NA	15	TRBV25-1	NA	TRBJ1-1	TGTGCCAGCAGTCCCCAAGCATCAGTGAACACTGAAGCTTTCTTT	CASSPQASVNTEAFF
NA	13	TRBV19	NA	TRBJ1-1	TGTGCCAGTAGTGACAGCCTGAACACTGAAGCTTTCTTT	CASSDSLNTEAFF
NA	15	TRBV7-3	NA	TRBJ2-1	TGTGCCAGCAGCTTAAGCCCGGGAGTGATTGATGAGCAGTTCTTC	CASSLSPGVIDEQFF
NA	13	TRBV6-1	NA	TRBJ1-1	TGTGCCAGCAGTGAAAGTACAATCACTGAAGCTTTCTTT	CASSESTITEAFF
TRBD2	14	TRBV5-5	NA	TRBJ2-7	TGTGCCAGCGGTACAGCGGGGCTCAACTACGAGCAGTACTTC	CASGTAGLNYEQYF
TRBD2	15	TRBV6-1	NA	TRBJ2-7	TGTGCCAGCAGAACAACGGGACTAGCGGCCTACGAGCAGTACTTC	CASRTTGLAAYEQYF
NA	12	TRBV30	NA	TRBJ1-3	TGTGCCTGGAGTGCCGATGGAAACACCATATATTTT	CAWSADGNTIYF
TRBD1	16	TRBV4-1	NA	TRBJ1-2	TGCGCCAGCAGTCGTCCGGGACAGAAGATTAACTATGGCTACACCTTC	CASSRPGQKINYGYTF
NA	15	TRBV2	NA	TRBJ1-1	TGTGCCAGCAGCGCTCCGGGACGGAAGAACACTGAAGCTTTCTTT	CASSAPGRKNTEAFF
NA	15	TRBV4-1	NA	TRBJ1-1	TGCGCCAGCAGCCAATATTTCACAGGAGGCACTGAAGCTTTCTTT	CASSQYFTGGTEAFF
TRBD1	17	TRBV27	NA	TRBJ1-5	TGTGCCAGCAGTGCGGCACTTCGGACAGGGAGCAATCAGCCCCAGCATTTT	CASSAALRTGSNQPQHF
TRBD1	14	TRBV6-1	NA	TRBJ2-5	TGTGCCAGCAGTGAAGCCAGGGGGCTGGAGACCCAGTACTTC	CASSEARGLETQYF
NA	13	TRBV15	NA	TRBJ2-7	TGTGCCACCAGCAAGGACTTACTGTACGAGCAGTACTTC	CATSKDLLYEQYF